This TCR beta chain was retrieved from a study of OX40 agonist ivuxolimab in advanced cancers. With regard to this clone: Its matching antigen is unknown.

Germline V gives CDR1 SNHLY, CDR2 FYNNEI. V dropped 7 bases and J dropped 2 bases, with 12 bases sitting between them. CDR3 length: 14 residues. Overall study findings and caveats: On average, a greater number of expanded clones characterised CD8+ T cells relative to CD4+. It was also the case that some nonresponders had low normalized T-cell clonal expansion.

Libraries were prepared by immunoSEQ multiplex PCR; TCRdb keeps only in-frame clonotypes and omits some of them. The sample holds roughly 66,000 clones, roughly 80% seen once. This TCR was recovered from an adult with an advanced solid tumor such as melanoma, head and neck, liver or kidney cancer. The sample in question was CD4+ or CD8+ T cells sorted from blood, obtained in a trial of the OX40 agonist ivuxolimab. The rearrangement uses TRBV2 and TRBJ1-3; D might be TRBD1 (5 bases). The CDR3 reads CASTGGGAGNTIYF. CDR3 DNA: TGTGCCAGCACTGGGGGAGGGGCTGGAAACACCATATATTTT.